This TCR beta chain appears in the sequencing data of a study of long-term antiretroviral therapy in people with HIV. Study-wide results and limits: Diversity rose after ART but stayed below transplant donor controls. Every time point showed a repertoire led by clones expanded before ART.

The libraries were made with immunoSEQ v3.0 at survey level. TCRdb keeps only in-frame clones here, not all; method: immunoSEQ multiplex PCR. The sample has around 20,000 clones, around four fifths seen once; the top ten hold 3.5% to 5%. This clone was detected once. Antigen: not known. Each specimen consisted of roughly 1-10 million cryopreserved PBMC prior to extraction of DNA. Here the sequenced sample was unsorted PBMCs, taken approximately 4 years after starting antiretroviral therapy. The sequence came from a man between 18 and 29 years old with HIV.

CDR3 DNA: TGTGCCAGCAGTACTGGGGGATCTAACTATGGCTACACCTTC. Translating it yields CASSTGGSNYGYTF. The rearrangement joins TRBV28 to TRBJ1-2; D possibly corresponds to TRBD1 (5 bases). Trimming removed 5 bases at V and 0 bases at J, with 10 bases between. The CDR3 loop spans 14 amino acids. Per germline, CDR1 MDHEN and CDR2 SYDVKM.